Included here is one T cell receptor (beta chain) sequence, with context. This specimen comes from a study of blood T cell repertoires in COVID-19. The CDR3 is 13 residues long. The germline V gene has CDR1 SGHTA and CDR2 FQGTGA. Trimming shortened V by 1 base and J by 0 bases, and 3 bases separated the two germline ends. Sequenced by immunoSEQ multiplex PCR; TCRdb stores in-frame clones only, minus some. Of 150,000 to 200,000 clones listed, roughly 90% are singletons. The chain recombines TRBV7-3 with TRBJ1-1; D gene uncertain. The sequenced sample consisted of peripheral blood. The receptor was isolated from an older woman with COVID-19, enrolled during active disease. CDR3 sequence: CASSLIVNTEAFF. The CDR3 DNA reads TGTGCCAGCAGCTTAATAGTGAACACTGAAGCTTTCTTT. The full variable domain, in which reference TRBV7-3 and TRBJ1-1 provide the parts outside the CDR3, is GAGVSQTPSNKVTEKGKYVELRCDPISGHTALYWYRQSLGQGPEFLIYFQGTGAADDSGLPNDRFFAVRPEGSVSTLKIQRTERGDSAVYLCASSLIVNTEAFFGQGTRLTVV.